The clone carrying this T cell receptor beta chain is medium-sized within its sample. The antigen remains unidentified. This entry comes from a study of vaccination and CD4 T cells after COVID-19. The Oncomine TCR Beta short-read assay generated sequence data from the DNA of cultured CD4+ T cells. A single record per CDR3 protein comes from TCRdb applying MiXCR to the PCR reads. The table records 8,000 or so distinct CDR3 sequences, more than 20% of them present only once. Germline V CDR1 and CDR2: DFQATT, SNEGSKA (reference sequence). The CDR3 runs 11 residues. V lost 6 bases and J 4 bases, leaving 9 bases between the germline ends. As to treatment: approximately nine-day PBMC culture with coronavirus spike peptide pools or control peptides (ViraFEST assay).

The source material was CD4+ T cells from blood, cultured in vitro, sampled after SARS-CoV-2 vaccination. The chain combines TRBV20-1 with TRBJ1-2; no clear D. The sequence came from a human donor who had recovered from COVID-19. CDR3 nucleotide sequence: TGCAGTGCAACTAATGGCTATGGCTACACCTTC. It encodes CSATNGYGYTF.